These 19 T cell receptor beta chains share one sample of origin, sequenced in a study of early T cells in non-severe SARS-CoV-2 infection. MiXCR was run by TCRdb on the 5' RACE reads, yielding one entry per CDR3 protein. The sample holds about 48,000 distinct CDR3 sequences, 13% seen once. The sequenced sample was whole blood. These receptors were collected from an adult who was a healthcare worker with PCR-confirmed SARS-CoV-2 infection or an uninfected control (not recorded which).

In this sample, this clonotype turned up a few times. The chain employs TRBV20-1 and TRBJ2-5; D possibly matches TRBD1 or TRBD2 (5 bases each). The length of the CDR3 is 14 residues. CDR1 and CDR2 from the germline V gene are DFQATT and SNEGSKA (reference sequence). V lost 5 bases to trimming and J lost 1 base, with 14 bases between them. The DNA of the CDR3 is TGCAGTGCTCGCCTAGGGACGGGCCAAGAGACCCAGTACTTC. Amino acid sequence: CSARLGTGQETQYF.

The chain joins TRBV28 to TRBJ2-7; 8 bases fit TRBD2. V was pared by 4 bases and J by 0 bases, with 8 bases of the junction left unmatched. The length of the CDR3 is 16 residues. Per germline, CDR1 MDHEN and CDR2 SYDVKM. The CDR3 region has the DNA TGTGCCAGCAGTTCCCGGGGAGCGGGAGACTCCTACGAGCAGTACTTC. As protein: CASSSRGAGDSYEQYF.

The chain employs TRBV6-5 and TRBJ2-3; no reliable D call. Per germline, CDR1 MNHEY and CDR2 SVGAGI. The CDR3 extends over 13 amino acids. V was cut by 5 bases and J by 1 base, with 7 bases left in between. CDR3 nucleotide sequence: TGTGCCAGCAGTAACCTCGGCACAGATACGCAGTATTTT. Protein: CASSNLGTDTQYF.

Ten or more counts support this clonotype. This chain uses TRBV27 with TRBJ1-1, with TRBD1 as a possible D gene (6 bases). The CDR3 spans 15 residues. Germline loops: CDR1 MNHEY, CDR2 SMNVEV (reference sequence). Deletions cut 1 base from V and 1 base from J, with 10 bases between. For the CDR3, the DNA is TGTGCCAGCAGTTTATTCGGGGGCCCGAACACTGAAGCTTTCTTT. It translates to CASSLFGGPNTEAFF.

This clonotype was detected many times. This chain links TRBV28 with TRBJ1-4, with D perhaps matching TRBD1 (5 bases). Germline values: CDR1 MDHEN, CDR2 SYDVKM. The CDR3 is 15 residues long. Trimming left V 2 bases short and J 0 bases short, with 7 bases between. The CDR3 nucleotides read TGTGCCAGCAGTTTAGGGGGGACAACTAATGAAAAACTGTTTTTT. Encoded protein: CASSLGGTTNEKLFF.

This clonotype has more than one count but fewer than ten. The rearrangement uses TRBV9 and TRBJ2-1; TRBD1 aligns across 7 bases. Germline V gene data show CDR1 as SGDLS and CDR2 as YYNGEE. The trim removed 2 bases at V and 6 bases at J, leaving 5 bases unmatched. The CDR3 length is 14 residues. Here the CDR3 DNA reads TGTGCCAGCAGCGTCCCGACAGGGACCAATGAGCAGTTCTTC. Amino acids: CASSVPTGTNEQFF.

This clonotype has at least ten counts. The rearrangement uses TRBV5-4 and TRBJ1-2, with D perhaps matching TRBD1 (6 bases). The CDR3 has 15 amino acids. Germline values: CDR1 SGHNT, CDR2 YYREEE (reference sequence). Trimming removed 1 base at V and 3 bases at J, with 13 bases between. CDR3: CASSLNPGAYYGYTF. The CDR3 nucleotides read TGTGCCAGCAGCTTGAACCCAGGGGCATACTATGGCTACACCTTC. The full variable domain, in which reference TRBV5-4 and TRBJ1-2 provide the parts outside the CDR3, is ETGVTQSPTHLIKTRGQQVTLRCSSQSGHNTVSWYQQALGQGPQFIFQYYREEENGRGNFPPRFSGLQFPNYSSELNVNALELDDSALYLCASSLNPGAYYGYTFGSGTRLTVV.

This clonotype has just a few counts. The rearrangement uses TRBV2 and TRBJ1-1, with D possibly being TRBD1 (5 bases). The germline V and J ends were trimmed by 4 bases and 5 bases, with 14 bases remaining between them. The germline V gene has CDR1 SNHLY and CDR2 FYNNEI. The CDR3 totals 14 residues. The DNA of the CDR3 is TGTGCCAGCAGTGGGTTCAGGGTAGAAACTGAAGCTTTCTTT. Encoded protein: CASSGFRVETEAFF.

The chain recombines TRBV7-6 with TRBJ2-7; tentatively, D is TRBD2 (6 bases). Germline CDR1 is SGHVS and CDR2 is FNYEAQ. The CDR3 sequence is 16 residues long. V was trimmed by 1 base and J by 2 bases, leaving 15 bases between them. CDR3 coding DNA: TGTGCCAGCAGCTTAGGCCCCGGGGGACCTACCTACGAGCAGTACTTC. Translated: CASSLGPGGPTYEQYF.

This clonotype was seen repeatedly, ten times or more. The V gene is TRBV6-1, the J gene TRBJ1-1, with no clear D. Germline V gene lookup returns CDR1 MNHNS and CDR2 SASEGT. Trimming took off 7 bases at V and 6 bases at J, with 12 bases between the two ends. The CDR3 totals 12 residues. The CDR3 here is CASKDRSAEAFF. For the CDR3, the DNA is TGTGCCAGCAAAGACCGAAGCGCTGAAGCTTTCTTT.

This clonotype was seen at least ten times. CDR3 coding DNA: TGTGCCACCAGCAGAGACCTGAGGACGGGATTGGACACTGAAGCTTTCTTT. Its translation: CATSRDLRTGLDTEAFF. This chain joins TRBV15 and TRBJ1-1; D gene uncertain. CDR3 size: 17 residues. V was pared by 0 bases and J by 3 bases, with 17 bases between. Germline CDR1 LNHNV, CDR2 YYDKDF (reference sequence).

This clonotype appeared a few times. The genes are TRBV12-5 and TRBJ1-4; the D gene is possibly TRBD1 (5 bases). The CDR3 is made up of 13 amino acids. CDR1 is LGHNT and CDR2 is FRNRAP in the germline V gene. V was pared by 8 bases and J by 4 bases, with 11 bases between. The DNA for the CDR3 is TGTGCTAGTCAGCTGAGGGGTAATGAAAAACTGTTTTTT. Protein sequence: CASQLRGNEKLFF.

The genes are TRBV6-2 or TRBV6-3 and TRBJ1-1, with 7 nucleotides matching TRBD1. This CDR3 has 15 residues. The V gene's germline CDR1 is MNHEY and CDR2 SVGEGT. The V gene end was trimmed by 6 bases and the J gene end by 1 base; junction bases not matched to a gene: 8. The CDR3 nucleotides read TGTGCCAGCAGAAGACAGGGTCGGGGGAACACTGAAGCTTTCTTT. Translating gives CASRRQGRGNTEAFF.

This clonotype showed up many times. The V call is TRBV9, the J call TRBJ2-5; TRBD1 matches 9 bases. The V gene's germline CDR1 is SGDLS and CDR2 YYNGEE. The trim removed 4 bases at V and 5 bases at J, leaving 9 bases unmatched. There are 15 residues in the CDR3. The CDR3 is CASSPRQGGRETQYF. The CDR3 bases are TGTGCCAGCAGCCCCCGACAGGGGGGGCGTGAGACCCAGTACTTC.

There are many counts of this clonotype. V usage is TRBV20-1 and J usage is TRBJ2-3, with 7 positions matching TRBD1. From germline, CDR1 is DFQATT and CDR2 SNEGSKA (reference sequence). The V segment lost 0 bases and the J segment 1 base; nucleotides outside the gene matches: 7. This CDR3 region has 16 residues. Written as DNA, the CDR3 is TGCAGTGCTAGAGATTCCGCAGGGGGTCGCACAGATACGCAGTATTTT. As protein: CSARDSAGGRTDTQYF.

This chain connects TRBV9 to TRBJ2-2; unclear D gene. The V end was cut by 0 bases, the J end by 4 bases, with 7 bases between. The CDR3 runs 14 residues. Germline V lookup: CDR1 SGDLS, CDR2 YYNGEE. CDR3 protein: CASSVVPGTGELFF. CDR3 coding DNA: TGTGCCAGCAGCGTAGTCCCGGGCACCGGGGAGCTGTTTTTT.

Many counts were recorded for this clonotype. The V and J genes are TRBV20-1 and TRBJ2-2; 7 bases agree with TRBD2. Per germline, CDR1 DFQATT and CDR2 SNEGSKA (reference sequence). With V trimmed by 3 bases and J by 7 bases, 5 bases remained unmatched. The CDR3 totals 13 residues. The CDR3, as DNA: TGCAGTGCTAGGACTAGCTGGGGCGGGGAGCTGTTTTTT. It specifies CSARTSWGGELFF.

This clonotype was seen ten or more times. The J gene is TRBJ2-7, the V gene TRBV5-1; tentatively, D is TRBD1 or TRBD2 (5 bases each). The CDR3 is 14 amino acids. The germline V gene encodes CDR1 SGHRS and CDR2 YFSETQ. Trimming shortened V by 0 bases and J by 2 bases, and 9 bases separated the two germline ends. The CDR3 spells CASSLAGTTYEQYF. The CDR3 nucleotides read TGCGCCAGCAGCTTGGCAGGGACGACCTACGAGCAGTACTTC.

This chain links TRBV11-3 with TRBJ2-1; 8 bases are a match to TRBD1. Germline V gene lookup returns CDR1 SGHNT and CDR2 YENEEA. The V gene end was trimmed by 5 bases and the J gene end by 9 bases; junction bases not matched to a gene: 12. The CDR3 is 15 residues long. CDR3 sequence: CASSRGQGMGGEQFF. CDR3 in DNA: TGTGCCAGCAGCCGCGGACAGGGAATGGGCGGTGAGCAGTTCTTC.